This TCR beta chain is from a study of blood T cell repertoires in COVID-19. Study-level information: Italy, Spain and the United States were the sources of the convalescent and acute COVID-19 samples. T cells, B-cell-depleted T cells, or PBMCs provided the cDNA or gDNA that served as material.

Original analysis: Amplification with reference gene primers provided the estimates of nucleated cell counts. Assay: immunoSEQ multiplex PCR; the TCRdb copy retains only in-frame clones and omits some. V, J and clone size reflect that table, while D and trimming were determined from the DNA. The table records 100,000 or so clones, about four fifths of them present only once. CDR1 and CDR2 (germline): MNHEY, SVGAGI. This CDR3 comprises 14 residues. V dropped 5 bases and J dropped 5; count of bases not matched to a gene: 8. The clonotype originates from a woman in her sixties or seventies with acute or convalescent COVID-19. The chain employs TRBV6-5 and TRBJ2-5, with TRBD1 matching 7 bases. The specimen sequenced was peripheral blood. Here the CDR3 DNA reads TGTGCCAGCAGTCGAGGACAGGTTGGCGAGACCCAGTACTTC. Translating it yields CASSRGQVGETQYF.